The 24 T cell receptor beta chains below were found in one sample sequenced in a study of tumor-infiltrating lymphocytes in primary liver carcinoma. Germline DNA was also extracted, and blood RNA was taken from unsorted whole blood. The researchers produced TCR beta cDNA from around 500 ng total RNA with a constant-region primer. Construction of TCR beta libraries relied on three successive nested multiplex PCR rounds employing slightly modified ARM-PCR. Both of the initial two PCR rounds ran for roughly 11 cycles and employed TRBV1-TRBV30 forward primers alongside a C-beta reverse primer. From the multiplex PCR reads, TCRdb called clonotypes with MiXCR, one entry per CDR3 protein. The top ten clones hold about 6.3% of a sample with approximately 330,000 distinct CDR3 sequences, less than 65% of them seen once. The sample was peripheral blood. The receptors come from a man aged 40-49 years with primary liver carcinoma and hepatitis B virus infection.

Regarding this clonotype: An end of the junction does not agree with germline; a read error may underlie this. The rearrangement uses TRBV29-1 and TRBJ2-1, with a weak D call TRBD1 (5 bases). Germline CDR1 reads SQVTM; CDR2 reads ANQGSEA. This CDR3 region has 15 residues. CDR3 nucleotide sequence: TGCAGCGTTGAATACATGGGGCAACTGGGGAATGAGCAGCTCTTC. This gives the protein CSVEYMGQLGNEQLF.

About this clonotype itself: One end of the junction does not line up with germline, which may come from a read error. The J gene is TRBJ1-2, the V gene TRBV11-2, with 7 bases that match TRBD1. Germline CDR1 reads SGHAT; CDR2 reads FQNNGV. The CDR3 is made up of 15 amino acids. The DNA of the CDR3 is TGTGCCAGTAGCTCCCGACAGGGTACGAGCTATTGCTACACCTTC. Protein: CASSSRQGTSYCYTF.

This clonotype was seen many times. This chain joins TRBV12-3 or TRBV12-4 and TRBJ1-1; D possibly corresponds to TRBD1 (6 bases). Between the trimmed V and J ends, which lost 5 bases and 0 bases, there was a span of 13 bases. The CDR3 sequence is 15 residues long. CDR3 in DNA: TGTGCCAGCAGTCTACAGGGAGGGGTGAACACTGAAGCTTTCTTT. Translation: CASSLQGGVNTEAFF.

In its sample, this clonotype was seen a few times. The V call is TRBV20-1, the J call TRBJ1-6, with D uncertain. V was pared by 6 bases and J by 6 bases, with 12 bases between. The CDR3 has 13 amino acids. Germline V CDR1 and CDR2: DFQATT, SNEGSKA (reference sequence). CDR3 in DNA: TGCAGTGCCAGCGTTTCGGGTAATTCACCCCTCCACTTT. Encoded protein: CSASVSGNSPLHF.

Details on this clonotype: A much bigger clone sits one base away, suggesting this may be a read error. The CDR3 here is CASSHPRNTQYF. The CDR3 coding sequence is TGCGCCAGCAGCCATCCCAGAAATACGCAGTATTTT. V gene TRBV4-1 combines with J gene TRBJ2-3; D not certain. Looked up from germline, CDR1 is MGHRA and CDR2 is YSYEKL. The length of the CDR3 is 12 residues. V lost 3 bases and J 7 bases, leaving 8 bases between the germline ends.

With regard to this clonotype: One end of the junction does not line up with germline, which may come from a read error. This chain links TRBV4-3 with TRBJ2-1, with TRBD2 identical over 9 bases. The V gene's germline CDR1 is LGHNA and CDR2 YSLEER. This CDR3 comprises 17 residues. CDR3 amino acids: CASGQNTIAGAYNEQFF. In DNA form, the CDR3 reads TGCGCCAGCGGCCAGAATACAATAGCGGGAGCCTACAATGAGCAGTTCTTC.

This clonotype came up once. One end of the junction does not line up with germline, which may come from a read error. DNA of the CDR3: TGTGCCATCAGCTTGGGTCTGGACAGTAATGAAAAACTGTTTTTT. It translates to CAISLGLDSNEKLFF. The chain couples TRBV11-2 to TRBJ1-4; perhaps TRBD1 as D (6 bases). Germline CDR1 and CDR2: SGHAT and FQNNGV. CDR3 length: 15 amino acids.

This clonotype was seen many times. The rearrangement uses TRBV10-2 and TRBJ1-2; perhaps TRBD1 as D (5 bases). Trimming took 8 bases from V and 6 from J, leaving 16 bases between them. This CDR3 region has 13 residues. Germline V gene sequence: CDR1 WSHSY, CDR2 SAAADI. The CDR3 sequence is CASGIRGWDGYTF. The CDR3 coding sequence is TGCGCCAGCGGGATAAGGGGTTGGGATGGCTACACCTTC.

This clonotype was seen only a few times. This sequence joins TRBV19 and TRBJ1-1; 8 nucleotides agree with TRBD1. Germline CDR1 is LNHDA and CDR2 is SQIVND (reference sequence). The CDR3 contains 16 residues. The junction had 9 bases not matched to a gene; V was cut back by 5 bases and J by 1 base. In DNA, the CDR3 is TGTGCCAGTAGTTCATATGACAGGGGTTCGAACACTGAAGCTTTCTTT. Translation gives CASSSYDRGSNTEAFF. Filled out from reference TRBV19 and TRBJ1-1, the complete variable domain reads DGGITQSPKYLFRKEGQNVTLSCEQNLNHDAMYWYRQDPGQGLRLIYYSQIVNDFQKGDIAEGYSVSREKKESFPLTVTSAQKNPTAFYLCASSSYDRGSNTEAFFGQGTRLTVV.

Worth noting for this clonotype: In this CDR3 the conserved last residue, phenylalanine or tryptophan, is missing, so a read error is likely. The rearrangement joins TRBV6-6 to TRBJ2-7; 11 nucleotides agree with TRBD2. Unmatched junction bases numbered 11, after V lost 6 bases and J lost 7 bases. Germline V lookup: CDR1 MNHNY, CDR2 SVGAGI (reference sequence). This CDR3 contains 15 residues. In nucleotides, the CDR3 is TGTGCCAGCAGCCCCATAGCGGGAGGGCCGAGTGAGCAGTACCTC. Translating it yields CASSPIAGGPSEQYL.

This chain links TRBV11-1 with TRBJ1-1; 9 nucleotides agree with TRBD1. CDR3 length: 15 residues. V shed 4 bases and J 14 bases; nucleotides not matched to a gene: 17. In germline, CDR1 is SGHAT, CDR2 FQDESV (reference sequence). The CDR3 coding sequence is TGTGCCAGCAGCTCGATTTACAGGGGGCTCGGTGGAGCATTCTTT. It codes for CASSSIYRGLGGAFF.

About this clonotype itself: One base away lies a much larger clone, so this may be a sequencing read error. The chain couples TRBV14 to TRBJ2-5, with D perhaps TRBD1 (6 bases). CDR1 is SGHDN and CDR2 is FVKESK in the germline V gene. V shed 4 bases and J shed 1 base, with 13 bases lying between them. This CDR3 spans 15 amino acids. The CDR3 DNA sequence: TGTGCCAGCAGCCTCGTGACAGGCCCCCAAGAGACCCAGTACTTC. Translated, it gives CASSLVTGPQETQYF.

Note on this clonotype: The germline gene is not matched at one end of the junction; a read error may be the cause. The V gene is TRBV29-1, the J gene TRBJ2-1, with TRBD2 matching over 7 bases. Germline V gene data show CDR1 as SQVTM and CDR2 as ANQGSEA. The CDR3 sequence is 12 residues long. CDR3 sequence: CSVGGDYSEQFF. The CDR3 coding sequence is TGCAGCGTTGGAGGGGACTACAGTGAGCAGTTCTTC.

With regard to this clonotype: This may come from a read error, since a much larger clone is one base off. As DNA, the CDR3 is TGCAGCGTCCGCCAGGCGGAAGGTGCTGGAAACACCATATATTTT. Amino acid sequence: CSVRQAEGAGNTIYF. This chain links TRBV29-1 with TRBJ1-3; no clear D gene. Germline V gene lookup returns CDR1 SQVTM and CDR2 ANQGSEA. The germline V and J ends were trimmed by 6 bases and 2 bases, with 17 bases remaining between them. The CDR3 has 15 residues.

This clonotype was counted many times. The genes are TRBV6-5 and TRBJ1-1; no clear D. CDR3 size: 13 residues. CDR1 and CDR2 (germline): MNHEY, SVGAGI. Trimming stripped 2 bases from V and 0 bases from J, with 4 bases between. The CDR3 DNA reads TGTGCCAGCAGTTACAGGATGAACACTGAAGCTTTCTTT. This encodes CASSYRMNTEAFF.

Note on this clonotype: This CDR3 fails to terminate in the conserved phenylalanine or tryptophan, so it likely reflects a read error. It is unclear where the CDR3 begins or ends on the DNA, so no DNA is shown, and the CDR3 is as TCRdb lists it. V is TRBV11-3 and J is TRBJ2-1; the listed D gene, TRBD2, was not tested against the DNA. The germline V gene encodes CDR1 SGHNT and CDR2 YENEEA. 14 amino acids form the CDR3, both terminal residues included. The chain's CDR3 is CANSFGTSGNEHFL.

The rearrangement uses TRBV7-2 and TRBJ1-5; unclear D gene. CDR1 and CDR2 (germline): SGHTA, FQGNSA. The length of the CDR3 is 13 residues. The V gene lost 1 base and the J gene lost 7 bases, with 8 bases spanning the gap. The CDR3 DNA reads TGTGCCAGCAGCTTAGTAGTGGAACAGCCCCAGCATTTT. It codes for CASSLVVEQPQHF.

The DNA of the CDR3 is TGCGCCAGCAGCTGGACCGCCCTCGGACAGGGGATCAACACCATATATTTT. The encoded protein is CASSWTALGQGINTIYF. The V call is TRBV5-1, the J call TRBJ1-3; 9 bases map to TRBD1. V lost 3 bases, J lost 7 bases, and 14 bases stayed unmatched. Germline V gene data show CDR1 as SGHRS and CDR2 as YFSETQ. CDR3 length: 17 residues.

About this clonotype itself: Germline and junction disagree at one end, which may indicate a read error. The rearrangement links TRBV4-2 to TRBJ2-1; D possibly corresponds to TRBD2 (5 bases). Germline CDR1 is LGHNA and CDR2 is YNFKEQ. This CDR3 spans 15 amino acids. CDR3 bases: TGTGCCGGCAGCCCCCAGAGGGACTCCTACAATGAGCAGTTCTTC. Translation gives CAGSPQRDSYNEQFF.

This clonotype has a count of ten or more. The V call is TRBV4-1, the J call TRBJ2-5, with TRBD2 matching 9 bases. The V gene's germline CDR1 is MGHRA and CDR2 YSYEKL. This CDR3 has 16 residues. Trimming removed 4 bases from V and 3 bases from J; junction bases left unmatched: 9. In DNA form, the CDR3 reads TGCGCCAGCAGCCGCTTCGAGGGCGGGAGGGAAGAGACCCAGTACTTC. It translates to CASSRFEGGREETQYF.

On this clonotype: This may stem from a read error, because a much larger clone lies one nucleotide away. V gene TRBV29-1 combines with J gene TRBJ2-1; TRBD2 aligns across 11 bases. In germline, CDR1 is SQVTM, CDR2 ANQGSEA. The CDR3 has 14 residues. CDR3 sequence: CSIDRLAGLNEQFF. The CDR3 DNA is TGCAGCATTGATAGACTAGCGGGATTAAATGAGCAGTTCTTC.

In the case of this clonotype: This may arise from a read error, as a much more abundant clone is one base away. The chain links TRBV6-6 to TRBJ2-6; D is unclear. Trimming removed 5 bases from V and 0 bases from J, with 8 bases in between. The CDR3 runs to 15 residues. CDR1 MNHNY and CDR2 SVGAGI come from the germline V gene (reference sequence). DNA of the CDR3: TGTGCCAGCAGTCCGGGCCTCTCTGGGGCCAACGTCCTGACTTTC. Translating gives CASSPGLSGANVLTF.

About this clonotype itself: Compared with germline, one end of the junction differs, possibly owing to a read error. The chain employs TRBV11-2 and TRBJ2-3; a weak D match, TRBD1 (5 bases). Germline V gene sequence: CDR1 SGHAT, CDR2 FQNNGV. This CDR3 has 13 residues. Written as DNA, the CDR3 is TGTGCCAGCAGATTAGGGATGCAGGGTACGCTGTATTTT. This translates into CASRLGMQGTLYF.

This clonotype has more than one count but fewer than ten. The chain uses TRBV5-1 and TRBJ2-5; TRBD2 matches at 8 bases. This CDR3 has 13 amino acids. The V segment lost 6 bases and the J segment 4 bases; nucleotides outside the gene matches: 5. CDR1 is SGHRS, CDR2 YFSETQ, per germline. The CDR3: CASTLAGGETQYF. CDR3 nucleotides: TGCGCCAGCACCCTGGCGGGGGGAGAGACCCAGTACTTC.